This T cell receptor beta chain was retrieved from a study of cytomegalovirus exposure and HLA in healthy donors. About the study: The roughly 110 validation repertoires were reported in a later analysis to have been generated on the same platform as the roughly 670 first-cohort repertoires.

This CDR3 comprises 15 residues. After removal of 5 bases from V and 7 bases from J, the junction contained 11 bases not matched to a gene. The germline V gene has CDR1 MNHEY and CDR2 SVGAGI. Comment on this clone: Its antigen is unknown.

The donors were members of the validation cohort comprising over a hundred subjects, separate from the roughly 700-subject first cohort. Regarding the study as a whole: The majority of TCR sequences were rare, yet some public TCRs appeared in many donors.

TCRdb's copy holds only in-frame clones and misses some; the assay was immunoSEQ multiplex PCR. The sample contains under 350,000 clones, approximately 83% of which appear only once. The rearrangement joins TRBV6-5 to TRBJ2-7; 10 bases map to TRBD1. The sample comprised PBMCs. The receptor was isolated from a woman under 30 in good health and CMV-seronegative. The CDR3 nucleotides are TGTGCCAGCAGTCTCGGGACAGGGGTATCTGGGGAGCAGTACTTC. Protein sequence: CASSLGTGVSGEQYF.